This TCR beta chain was identified in a study of beta chain features in type 1 diabetes (dated by TCRdb to the late 2010s). Background for the entire study: No differences in mean age, gender distribution, total cell number or subset yield were found between patients and healthy donors. The study compared the TCRB repertoires of sorted circulating CD4+ T cell subsets in recently diagnosed type 1 diabetes patients with those in matched healthy donors. A total of 85 million to 140 million sorted cells were examined across all samples, and the number of cells per subset was strongly correlated with RNA yield. Regulatory and stem cell-like memory subsets were isolated from only 8 patients and roughly eight healthy donors, whereas naive and central memory subsets came from all 30 or so donors. Broad study findings and their caveats: At VDJ recombination sites, type 1 diabetes patients had fewer insertions and more deleted nucleotides, which implies abnormalities in thymic rearrangement. Because small numbers of individuals were included in the HLA sub-analyses, any influence of HLA type on TCRB rearrangement was left unresolved. A moderate but significant shortening of TCRB CDR3 length was observed in type 1 diabetes patients in all four CD4+ subsets. Sequencing cDNA rather than genomic DNA could over-represent highly expressing activated cells, although activation and CD3 levels did not differ between groups. The naive, central memory and regulatory TCRB repertoires appeared to resemble one another more closely among patients than among healthy donors. PCR may preferentially amplify shorter templates, but because patient and control samples were amplified and corrected together, any resulting skew would affect both groups equally.

The CDR3 numbers 19 residues from cysteine through phenylalanine. Of the read, only the CDR3 DNA is kept; its 57 bases are in frame from base 1. For this chain, trimming is 5 bases at the V end and 3 bases at the J end, and the number of junction bases without a gene match is 21. In the germline V gene (reference sequence), CDR1 corresponds to SEHNR and CDR2 to FQNEAQ. Each donor gave one peripheral blood draw, averaging about 100 mL, which was collected into heparinised tubes. A BD FACSAria II and a panel including CD45RO, CCR7, CD25, CD127, CD95 and CD27 were used to sort naive, central memory, regulatory and stem cell-like memory CD4+ T cells. Every sorted population had a purity above 95%. PBMCs were isolated right away by Lymphoprep density gradient centrifugation and were stained directly, without culture. To minimize batch effects, samples were stained and sorted in pairs, one healthy donor with one patient per experiment.

Only a few counts were recorded for this clone. Its antigen remains unidentified. No much larger clonotype is one base removed from it; base qualities were not supplied. All of the isolated RNA was reverse transcribed with the High Capacity cDNA Reverse Transcription Kit, so expressed TCRB transcripts were sequenced. Deep immunoSEQ sequencing was performed on naive, central memory and regulatory T cell samples, with an average of about 3.6 million total reads per sample. Sorted cells were lysed in RLT buffer and RNA was extracted with DNase-treated RNeasy Micro or Mini kits, depending on cell number. To prevent cross-contamination, every cell subset was processed on its own, while patient and healthy donor samples were processed together. TCRB sequences were amplified from cDNA with the immunoSEQ multiplex PCR, producing 87-bp fragments spanning the CDR3 region. Amplicons were sequenced on the Illumina HiSeq platform. Regarding the original processing steps: Synthetic template baselines were used to correct PCR bias computationally, reads within Hamming distance 2 were collapsed, and singletons that could not be merged were discarded. Reads were aligned against IMGT so that V, D and J genes, CDR3 length and insertions or deletions at six rearrangement sites could be assigned. Within each subset, clonotype counts were normalized to sorted cell number, and only after that were true diversity and Gini coefficients computed with the tcR R package. The overlap coefficient, calculated on TCRB nucleotide sequences, was used to quantify repertoire sharing. TCRdb took over this immuneACCESS table, retaining in-frame rearrangements with V and J assigned. Such tables are incomplete; in checked studies, under half of the missing clones stem from an unresolved V gene, and the remainder is unexplained. The V and J calls and the clone size are those of that table, but D and trimming were determined from the DNA. For this sample the table gives 150,000 to 170,000 clones, of which about a tenth were detected only once. 0.5% of the sample is in the top ten clones.

The origin of this receptor is a man in his thirties or forties with type 1 diabetes. Sequences were obtained from central memory CD4+ T cells from blood. The chain was built from TRBV7-9 and TRBJ2-7, with 8 bases in between that match TRBD2. CDR3 reads: CASSPIPRMEAGGLYEQYF. The bases are TGTGCCAGCAGCCCGATCCCCAGAATGGAGGCGGGAGGACTCTACGAGCAGTACTTC.